Listed below are T cell receptor beta chains from one sample, sequenced in a study of blood T cell repertoires in COVID-19. Method: immunoSEQ multiplex PCR; TCRdb's copy keeps in-frame clones and lacks some. The sample shows roughly 380,000 clones, about 90% of them seen only once. The sequencing sample was made of PBMCs or T cells enriched from blood (not recorded which). These receptors all stem from a man aged 25-45 years who had recovered from COVID-19. Both conserved end residues are part of each CDR3. D genes are given only for firm matches. Clone size is given for some rows only: seen once, a few or many times, or a class if the clone is expanded.

D gene: .; J gene: TRBJ2-5; V gene: TRBV7-7; clone size: .; CDR3 protein: CASSLWRGGQETQYF; CDR3 DNA: TGTGCCAGCAGCTTATGGCGGGGAGGCCAAGAGACCCAGTACTTC
D gene: .; J gene: TRBJ1-1; V gene: TRBV13; clone size: .; CDR3 protein: CASSLGPKTVNTEAFF; CDR3 DNA: TGTGCCAGCAGCTTGGGGCCCAAGACAGTAAACACTGAAGCTTTCTTT
D gene: TRBD1; J gene: TRBJ2-7; V gene: TRBV4-1; clone size: .; CDR3 protein: CASSQKQGAREQYF; CDR3 DNA: TGCGCCAGCAGCCAAAAACAGGGGGCAAGGGAGCAGTACTTC
D gene: TRBD1; J gene: TRBJ1-3; V gene: TRBV18; clone size: .; CDR3 protein: CASSPGQGAGNTIYF; CDR3 DNA: TGTGCCAGCTCACCGGGACAGGGCGCTGGAAACACCATATATTTT
D gene: .; J gene: TRBJ1-1; V gene: TRBV4-1; clone size: .; CDR3 protein: CASSSGGIEAFF; CDR3 DNA: TGCGCCAGCAGCTCGGGGGGGATTGAAGCTTTCTTT
D gene: TRBD1; J gene: TRBJ1-1; V gene: TRBV6-5; clone size: .; CDR3 protein: CASTATGGGTEAFF; CDR3 DNA: TGTGCCAGCACCGCGACAGGGGGGGGCACTGAAGCTTTCTTT
D gene: .; J gene: TRBJ1-5; V gene: TRBV3-1/TRBV3-2; clone size: .; CDR3 protein: CASSQVGGAQPQHF; CDR3 DNA: TGTGCCAGCAGCCAAGTGGGGGGGGCTCAGCCCCAGCATTTT
D gene: TRBD1; J gene: TRBJ2-2; V gene: TRBV7-7; clone size: .; CDR3 protein: CASSPDRGQNGELFF; CDR3 DNA: TGTGCCAGCAGCCCGGACAGGGGGCAGAACGGGGAGCTGTTTTTT
D gene: .; J gene: TRBJ2-2; V gene: TRBV6-5; clone size: .; CDR3 protein: CASRTTGATGELFF; CDR3 DNA: TGTGCCAGCAGAACAACAGGAGCCACCGGGGAGCTGTTTTTT
D gene: .; J gene: TRBJ2-5; V gene: TRBV6-5; clone size: .; CDR3 protein: CASRPPGVETQYF; CDR3 DNA: TGTGCCAGCAGACCCCCGGGGGTGGAGACCCAGTACTTC
D gene: .; J gene: TRBJ1-3; V gene: TRBV6-5; clone size: .; CDR3 protein: CASSYLVGGVPNTIYF; CDR3 DNA: TGTGCCAGCAGTTACCTGGTGGGAGGGGTGCCAAACACCATATATTTT
D gene: .; J gene: TRBJ2-3; V gene: TRBV15; clone size: .; CDR3 protein: CATSRGAADTQYF; CDR3 DNA: TGTGCCACCAGCAGGGGGGCCGCAGATACGCAGTATTTT
D gene: .; J gene: TRBJ1-5; V gene: TRBV19; clone size: .; CDR3 protein: CATNTGGRSQPQHF; CDR3 DNA: TGTGCCACGAACACCGGGGGGCGCTCTCAGCCCCAGCATTTT
D gene: .; J gene: TRBJ1-3; V gene: TRBV6-6; clone size: .; CDR3 protein: CASTTGFSGNTIYF; CDR3 DNA: TGTGCCAGCACCACAGGATTCTCTGGAAACACCATATATTTT
D gene: TRBD1; J gene: TRBJ2-7; V gene: TRBV23-1; clone size: .; CDR3 protein: CASSPGQGSIIHEQYF; CDR3 DNA: TGCGCCAGCAGTCCCGGACAGGGCTCTATAATCCACGAGCAGTACTTC
D gene: .; J gene: TRBJ2-7; V gene: TRBV7-8; clone size: .; CDR3 protein: CASSLVFQTSYEQYF; CDR3 DNA: TGTGCCAGCAGCTTAGTTTTCCAGACTTCCTACGAGCAGTACTTC
D gene: .; J gene: TRBJ1-3; V gene: TRBV28; clone size: .; CDR3 protein: CASIDRGTGNTIYF; CDR3 DNA: TGTGCCAGCATCGACCGGGGTACTGGAAACACCATATATTTT
D gene: TRBD1; J gene: TRBJ1-1; V gene: TRBV30; clone size: .; CDR3 protein: CAWSGRTGLRAFF; CDR3 DNA: TGTGCCTGGAGTGGCCGGACAGGGCTACGAGCTTTCTTT
D gene: .; J gene: TRBJ1-2; V gene: TRBV5-4; clone size: few; CDR3 protein: CASSPSNYGYTF; CDR3 DNA: TGTGCCAGCAGCCCCTCTAACTATGGCTACACCTTC
D gene: TRBD1; J gene: TRBJ2-6; V gene: TRBV7-9; clone size: .; CDR3 protein: CASSPQGQPSVSGANVLTF; CDR3 DNA: TGTGCCAGCAGCCCGCAGGGACAGCCGAGCGTTTCTGGGGCCAACGTCCTGACTTTC
D gene: TRBD1; J gene: TRBJ1-6; V gene: TRBV10-1; clone size: .; CDR3 protein: CASRGQGRNSPLHF; CDR3 DNA: TGCGCCAGCAGGGGACAGGGGAGGAATTCACCCCTCCACTTT
D gene: TRBD1; J gene: TRBJ1-1; V gene: TRBV29-1; clone size: .; CDR3 protein: CSVLPRDRAPEAFF; CDR3 DNA: TGCAGCGTATTGCCCCGGGACAGAGCTCCTGAAGCTTTCTTT
D gene: TRBD2; J gene: TRBJ2-3; V gene: TRBV7-9; clone size: once; CDR3 protein: CASRFSGGSDTQYF; CDR3 DNA: TGTGCCAGCAGGTTTAGCGGGGGGTCAGATACGCAGTATTTT
D gene: .; J gene: TRBJ2-1; V gene: TRBV6-1; clone size: .; CDR3 protein: CASSEGPVKSSYNEQFF; CDR3 DNA: TGTGCCAGCAGTGAAGGTCCAGTCAAAAGCTCCTACAATGAGCAGTTCTTC
D gene: .; J gene: TRBJ2-2; V gene: TRBV9; clone size: many; CDR3 protein: CASSVVGRVSSTGELFF; CDR3 DNA: TGTGCCAGCAGCGTAGTGGGCAGGGTCAGTTCGACCGGGGAGCTGTTTTTT
D gene: TRBD1; J gene: TRBJ1-1; V gene: TRBV18; clone size: .; CDR3 protein: CASSPGQAQNTEAFF; CDR3 DNA: TGTGCCAGCTCACCGGGACAGGCCCAAAACACTGAAGCTTTCTTT
D gene: .; J gene: TRBJ1-1; V gene: TRBV4-3; clone size: .; CDR3 protein: CASSQEAGLTEAFF; CDR3 DNA: TGCGCCAGCAGCCAAGAGGCAGGGCTGACTGAAGCTTTCTTT
D gene: TRBD1; J gene: TRBJ1-1; V gene: TRBV5-4; clone size: once; CDR3 protein: CASSLGTGLGGTEAFF; CDR3 DNA: TGTGCCAGCAGCCTAGGGACAGGCCTCGGGGGCACTGAAGCTTTCTTT
D gene: TRBD2; J gene: TRBJ2-3; V gene: TRBV11-3; clone size: once; CDR3 protein: CASSFSGGTDTQYF; CDR3 DNA: TGTGCCAGCAGCTTTAGCGGGGGAACAGATACGCAGTATTTT
D gene: TRBD1; J gene: TRBJ1-2; V gene: TRBV14; clone size: .; CDR3 protein: CASSRDRRNYGYTF; CDR3 DNA: TGTGCCAGCAGCCGGGACAGAAGGAACTATGGCTACACCTTC
D gene: .; J gene: TRBJ1-3; V gene: TRBV15; clone size: .; CDR3 protein: CATSRDPGGWDTIYF; CDR3 DNA: TGTGCCACCAGCAGAGATCCAGGAGGGTGGGACACCATATATTTT
D gene: .; J gene: TRBJ1-1; V gene: TRBV7-9; clone size: .; CDR3 protein: CASSRMGGRSTEAFF; CDR3 DNA: TGTGCCAGCAGCCGAATGGGAGGGAGGAGCACTGAAGCTTTCTTT
D gene: TRBD1; J gene: TRBJ1-3; V gene: TRBV12-3/TRBV12-4; clone size: .; CDR3 protein: CASSPDRVDTIYF; CDR3 DNA: TGTGCCAGCAGTCCGGACAGGGTGGACACCATATATTTT
D gene: .; J gene: TRBJ1-5; V gene: TRBV12-3/TRBV12-4; clone size: .; CDR3 protein: CASSSQGIQPQHF; CDR3 DNA: TGTGCCAGCAGCTCCCAGGGAATTCAGCCCCAGCATTTT
D gene: TRBD1; J gene: TRBJ1-6; V gene: TRBV2; clone size: .; CDR3 protein: CASSAQATGVGSPLHF; CDR3 DNA: TGTGCCAGCAGTGCCCAAGCGACAGGGGTAGGTTCACCCCTCCACTTT
D gene: TRBD2; J gene: TRBJ2-3; V gene: TRBV6-2/TRBV6-3; clone size: .; CDR3 protein: CASSPRLAAYTDTQYF; CDR3 DNA: TGTGCCAGCAGCCCTCGACTAGCGGCTTACACAGATACGCAGTATTTT
D gene: .; J gene: TRBJ1-1; V gene: TRBV18; clone size: once; CDR3 protein: CASSPDRVNTEAFF; CDR3 DNA: TGTGCCAGCTCACCGGACAGAGTGAACACTGAAGCTTTCTTT
D gene: TRBD1; J gene: TRBJ1-2; V gene: TRBV6-4; clone size: once; CDR3 protein: CASSDSGTGISYTF; CDR3 DNA: TGTGCCAGCAGTGACTCCGGGACAGGGATTTCCTACACCTTC
D gene: TRBD1; J gene: TRBJ2-1; V gene: TRBV5-1; clone size: .; CDR3 protein: CASSYRPGQGYNEQFF; CDR3 DNA: TGCGCCAGCAGTTACCGACCGGGACAGGGTTACAATGAGCAGTTCTTC